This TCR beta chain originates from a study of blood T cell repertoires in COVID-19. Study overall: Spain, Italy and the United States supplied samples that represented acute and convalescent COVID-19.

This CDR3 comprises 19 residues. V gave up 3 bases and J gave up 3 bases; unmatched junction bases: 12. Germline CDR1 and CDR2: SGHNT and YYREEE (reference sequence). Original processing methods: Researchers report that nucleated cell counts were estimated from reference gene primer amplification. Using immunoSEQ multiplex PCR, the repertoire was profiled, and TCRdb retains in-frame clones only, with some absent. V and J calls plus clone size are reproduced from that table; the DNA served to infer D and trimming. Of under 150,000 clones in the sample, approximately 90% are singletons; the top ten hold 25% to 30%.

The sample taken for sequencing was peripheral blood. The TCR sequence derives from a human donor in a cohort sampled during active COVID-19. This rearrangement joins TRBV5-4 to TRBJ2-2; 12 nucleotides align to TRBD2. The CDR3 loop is CASSSLTPSGGAYTGELFF. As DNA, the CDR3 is TGTGCCAGCAGCTCCCTCACCCCTAGCGGGGGGGCGTACACCGGGGAGCTGTTTTTT. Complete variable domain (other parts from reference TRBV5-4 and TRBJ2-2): ETGVTQSPTHLIKTRGQQVTLRCSSQSGHNTVSWYQQALGQGPQFIFQYYREEENGRGNFPPRFSGLQFPNYSSELNVNALELDDSALYLCASSSLTPSGGAYTGELFFGEGSRLTVL.